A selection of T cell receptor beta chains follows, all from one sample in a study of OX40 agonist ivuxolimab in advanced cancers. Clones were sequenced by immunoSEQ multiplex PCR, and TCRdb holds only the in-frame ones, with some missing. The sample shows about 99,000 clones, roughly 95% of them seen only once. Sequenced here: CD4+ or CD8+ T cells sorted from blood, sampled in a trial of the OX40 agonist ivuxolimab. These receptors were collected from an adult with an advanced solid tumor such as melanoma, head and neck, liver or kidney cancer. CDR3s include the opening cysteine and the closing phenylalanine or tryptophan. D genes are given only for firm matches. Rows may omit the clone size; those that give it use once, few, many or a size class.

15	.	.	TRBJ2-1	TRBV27	CAIGLGSTAYNEQFF	TGTGCCATCGGGCTCGGGAGTACGGCCTACAATGAGCAGTTCTTC
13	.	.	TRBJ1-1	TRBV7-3	CASSPTLNTEAFF	TGTGCCAGCAGCCCAACCCTGAACACTGAAGCTTTCTTT
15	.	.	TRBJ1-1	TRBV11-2	CASSLVGRMNTEAFF	TGTGCCAGCAGCTTAGTGGGCCGGATGAACACTGAAGCTTTCTTT
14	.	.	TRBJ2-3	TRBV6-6	CATVGSSSTDTQYF	TGTGCCACCGTGGGGAGTTCTAGCACAGATACGCAGTATTTT
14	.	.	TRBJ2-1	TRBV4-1	CASSQRQGGDEQFF	TGCGCCAGCAGCCAACGTCAAGGGGGGGACGAGCAGTTCTTC
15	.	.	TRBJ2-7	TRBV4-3	CASSLLRDTSYEQYF	TGCGCCAGCAGCCTTCTCCGGGACACCTCCTACGAGCAGTACTTC
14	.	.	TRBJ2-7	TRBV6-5	CASSLKNREYEQYF	TGTGCCAGCAGCCTCAAAAACAGGGAGTACGAGCAGTACTTC
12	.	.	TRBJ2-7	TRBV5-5	CASSSVGNEQYF	TGTGCCAGCAGCTCCGTGGGTAACGAGCAGTACTTC
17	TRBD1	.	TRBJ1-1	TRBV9	CASSSFDRGFMNTEAFF	TGTGCCAGCAGCTCCTTTGACAGGGGATTTATGAACACTGAAGCTTTCTTT
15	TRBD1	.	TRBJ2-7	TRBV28	CASSLGQGFSYEQYF	TGTGCCAGCAGCCTGGGACAGGGCTTTTCCTACGAGCAGTACTTC
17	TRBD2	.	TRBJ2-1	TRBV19	CASTYWPGGSSYNEQFF	TGTGCCAGTACCTATTGGCCCGGCGGGAGCTCCTACAATGAGCAGTTCTTC
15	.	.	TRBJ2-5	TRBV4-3	CASSQGDWDEETQYF	TGCGCCAGCAGCCAGGGGGATTGGGACGAAGAGACCCAGTACTTC
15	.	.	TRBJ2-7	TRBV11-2	CASSFFPADSYERYF	TGTGCCAGCAGCTTCTTCCCAGCGGACTCCTACGAGCGGTACTTC
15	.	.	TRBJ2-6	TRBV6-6	CASSDLDSGANVLTF	TGTGCCAGCAGCGACTTAGACTCTGGGGCCAACGTCCTGACTTTC
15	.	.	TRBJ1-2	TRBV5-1	CASSCRTGNCYGYTF	TGCGCCAGCAGCTGTCGGACGGGGAATTGCTATGGCTACACCTTC
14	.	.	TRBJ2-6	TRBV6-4	CASSEGTGANVLTF	TGTGCCAGCAGTGAGGGGACCGGGGCCAACGTCCTGACTTTC
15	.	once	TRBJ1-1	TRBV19	CASSRGKGALLGAFF	TGTGCCAGTTCGAGGGGCAAAGGGGCTTTACTAGGGGCTTTCTTT
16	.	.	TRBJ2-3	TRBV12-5	CASGLVRGPPTDTQYF	TGTGCTAGTGGTTTGGTAAGAGGACCCCCCACAGATACGCAGTATTTT
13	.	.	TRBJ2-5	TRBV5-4	CASSLDVQETQYF	TGTGCCAGCAGCTTGGACGTTCAAGAGACCCAGTACTTC
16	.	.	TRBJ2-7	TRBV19	CASSIMSAGFSYEQYF	TGTGCCAGTAGTATTATGAGTGCCGGGTTCTCCTACGAGCAGTACTTC
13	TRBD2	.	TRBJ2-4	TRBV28	CASSYSSGNIQYF	TGTGCCAGCAGTTACTCTAGCGGGAACATTCAGTACTTC
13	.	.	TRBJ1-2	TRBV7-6	CASSLGGDYGHTF	TGTGCCAGCAGCTTAGGCGGTGACTATGGCCACACCTTC
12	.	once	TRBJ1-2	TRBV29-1	CSVEAGGFGYTF	TGCAGCGTTGAAGCAGGTGGATTTGGCTACACCTTC
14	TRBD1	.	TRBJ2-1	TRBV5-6	CASSFGTGYNEQFF	TGTGCCAGCAGCTTCGGGACAGGGTACAATGAGCAGTTCTTC
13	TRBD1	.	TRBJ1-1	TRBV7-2	CASRAGGNTEAFF	TGTGCCAGCAGGGCAGGGGGAAACACTGAAGCTTTCTTT
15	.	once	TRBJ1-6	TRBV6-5	CASSPIFSYNSPLHF	TGTGCCAGCAGCCCCATCTTCTCCTATAATTCACCCCTCCACTTT
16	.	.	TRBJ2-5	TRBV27	CASSLSGLLDRETQYF	TGTGCCAGCAGTTTATCGGGACTGCTGGATCGAGAGACCCAGTACTTC
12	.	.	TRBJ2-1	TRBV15	CATSSRASEQFF	TGTGCCACCAGCAGCCGGGCCAGTGAGCAGTTCTTC
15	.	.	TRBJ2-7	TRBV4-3	CASSQDSGAVYEQYF	TGCGCCAGCAGCCAAGATTCTGGGGCCGTCTACGAGCAGTACTTC
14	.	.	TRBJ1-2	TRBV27	CASSSGAHSRGYTF	TGTGCCAGCAGTTCGGGGGCGCATTCGCGCGGCTACACCTTC
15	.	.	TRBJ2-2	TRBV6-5	CASSYDGENTGELFF	TGTGCCAGCAGTTACGATGGGGAGAACACCGGGGAGCTGTTTTTT
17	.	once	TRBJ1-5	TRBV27	CASSVYREVGPNQPQHF	TGTGCCAGCAGCGTCTACAGGGAAGTAGGGCCGAATCAGCCCCAGCATTTT
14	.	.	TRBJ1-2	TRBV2	CASSGARVNYGYTF	TGTGCCAGCAGTGGGGCCAGGGTTAACTATGGCTACACCTTC
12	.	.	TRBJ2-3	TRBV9	CASSGGPDTQYF	TGTGCCAGCAGCGGGGGTCCAGATACGCAGTATTTT
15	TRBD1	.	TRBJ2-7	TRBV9	CASSVGQGNAYEQYF	TGTGCCAGCAGCGTTGGACAGGGAAATGCCTACGAGCAGTACTTC
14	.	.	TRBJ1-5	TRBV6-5	CASSPTPGGQPQHF	TGTGCCAGCAGTCCCACGCCGGGGGGGCAGCCCCAGCATTTT
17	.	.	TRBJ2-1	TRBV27	CASSVSTPERGSNEQFF	TGTGCCAGCAGTGTTAGCACGCCTGAAAGGGGGTCCAATGAGCAGTTCTTC
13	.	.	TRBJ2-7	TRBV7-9	CASRNRDGYEQYF	TGTGCCAGCAGAAATCGGGACGGCTACGAGCAGTACTTC
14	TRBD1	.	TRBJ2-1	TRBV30	CAWTRGPPYNEQFF	TGTGCCTGGACCAGGGGGCCCCCCTACAATGAGCAGTTCTTC
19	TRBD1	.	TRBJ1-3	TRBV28	CASSSKGQGALYFRNTIYF	TGTGCCAGCAGTAGTAAGGGACAGGGGGCTTTATATTTCCGGAACACCATATATTTT
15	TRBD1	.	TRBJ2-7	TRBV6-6	CASSYSTGAEGEQYF	TGTGCCAGCAGTTACTCGACAGGGGCTGAGGGGGAGCAGTACTTC
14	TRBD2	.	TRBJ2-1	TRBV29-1	CSVDGLAGEDEQFF	TGCAGCGTTGACGGGCTAGCGGGAGAAGATGAGCAGTTCTTC
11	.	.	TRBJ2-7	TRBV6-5	CASNPPDEQYF	TGTGCCAGCAATCCCCCAGACGAGCAGTACTTC
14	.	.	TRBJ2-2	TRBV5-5	CASSLAPSTGELFF	TGTGCCAGCAGTCTAGCCCCCTCCACCGGGGAGCTGTTTTTT
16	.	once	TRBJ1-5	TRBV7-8	CASSYIGGGSNQPQHF	TGTGCCAGCAGCTATATTGGGGGGGGAAGCAATCAGCCCCAGCATTTT
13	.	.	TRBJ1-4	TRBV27	CASSFPGNEKLFF	TGTGCCAGCAGTTTCCCGGGGAATGAAAAACTGTTTTTT
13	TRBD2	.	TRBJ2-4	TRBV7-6	CASSSGGRDIQYF	TGTGCCAGCAGCTCGGGGGGGCGGGACATTCAGTACTTC
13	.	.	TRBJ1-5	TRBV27	CASSLMGNQPQHF	TGTGCCAGCAGTTTAATGGGCAATCAGCCCCAGCATTTT
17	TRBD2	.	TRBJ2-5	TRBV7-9	CASNPTPELAGRETQYF	TGTGCCAGCAACCCGACCCCAGAACTAGCGGGACGAGAGACCCAGTACTTC
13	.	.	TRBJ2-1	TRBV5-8	CASSLADNDKAFF	TGTGCCAGCAGCTTGGCCGACAACGACAAGGCGTTCTTC
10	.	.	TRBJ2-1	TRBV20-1	CSAQYNEQFF	TGCAGTGCCCAATACAATGAGCAGTTCTTC
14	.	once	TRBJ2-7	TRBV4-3	CASSQGGVNYEQYF	TGCGCCAGCAGCCAAGGGGGGGTTAACTACGAGCAGTACTTC
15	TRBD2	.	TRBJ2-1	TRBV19	CASSIIAGGENEQFF	TGTGCCAGTAGTATAATAGCGGGGGGTGAGAATGAGCAGTTCTTC
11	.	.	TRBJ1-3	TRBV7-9	CASSTQNTIYF	TGTGCCAGCAGCACCCAAAACACCATATATTTT
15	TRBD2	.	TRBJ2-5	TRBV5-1	CASSAGLAGEETQYF	TGCGCCAGCAGCGCCGGACTAGCGGGAGAAGAGACCCAGTACTTC
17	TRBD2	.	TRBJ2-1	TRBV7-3	CASSLHGGSGDYNEQFF	TGTGCCAGCAGCCTCCACGGGGGTAGCGGGGATTACAATGAGCAGTTCTTC
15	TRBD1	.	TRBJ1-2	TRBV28	CASSPTGTGFSGYTF	TGTGCCAGCAGTCCCACCGGGACAGGGTTTTCTGGCTACACCTTC
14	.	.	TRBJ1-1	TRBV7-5	CARSRPAQGSEAFF	TGTGCCAGAAGCCGCCCGGCTCAGGGCTCTGAAGCTTTCTTT
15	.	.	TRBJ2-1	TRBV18	CASSNQDGVYNEQFF	TGTGCCAGCTCGAACCAGGACGGAGTCTACAATGAGCAGTTCTTC